The text below deals with one T cell receptor (beta chain). The sample is drawn from a study of technical replicates of blood from a handful of donors. CDR3 length: 13 amino acids. Germline CDR1 SGHDN, CDR2 FVKESK. V lost 2 bases and J 7 bases, leaving 9 bases between the germline ends. Assay used: immunoSEQ multiplex PCR; TCRdb lists only in-frame clones, some missing. The sample carries about 97,000 clones, about 95% recorded once. The material sequenced was T cells isolated from PBMCs. J is TRBJ1-5 and V is TRBV14; possible D gene TRBD1, 5 bases. The clonotype originates from a human donor in good health. The CDR3 DNA sequence: TGTGCCAGCAGCCAAACAGGCAGACAGCCCCAGCATTTT. It translates to CASSQTGRQPQHF.